Listed here is a single TCR beta chain. Version v3.0 of the immunoSEQ assay ran at survey level. Researchers set sequencing to target 40,000-50,000 T-cell genomes per sample. TCRdb's table, derived via immunoSEQ multiplex PCR, lists solely in-frame clones and lacks some. The repertoire holds fewer than 20,000 clones, with roughly nine tenths as singletons. Treatment for every participant with HIV took place in the United States. This CDR3 comprises 15 residues. V lost 0 bases, J lost 10 bases, and 6 bases stayed unmatched. From germline, CDR1 is LGHNA and CDR2 YSLEER. These data belong to a study of long-term antiretroviral therapy in people with HIV. Overall study context: There is a gap of about a decade between the earliest samples and the later 2015 immediate-ART recommendation.

This rearrangement joins TRBV4-3 to TRBJ1-6; 7 nucleotides align to TRBD1. The starting material was unsorted PBMCs, obtained 4.2 years after starting antiretroviral therapy. This receptor was taken from a man aged 45-65 years with HIV. The CDR3, as DNA: TGCGCCAGCAGCCAAGATCAGGGGGTAGACTCACCCCTCCACTTT. Protein product: CASSQDQGVDSPLHF.